The rows below give T cell receptor beta chains drawn from one sample of a study of blood T cell repertoires in COVID-19. Sequenced by immunoSEQ multiplex PCR; TCRdb stores in-frame clones only, minus some. The sample comprises around 100,000 clones, 65% to 85% of which are singletons, and around 1.5% rests with the top ten. The sequencing sample was made of peripheral blood. The receptor set was obtained from a man aged 45-60 years with acute or convalescent COVID-19. Both conserved end residues are part of each CDR3. Fields, in order: J gene, D gene, V gene, clone size, CDR3 protein, CDR3 DNA. The D gene is left open where the match is weak. Size values are once, few and many counts, or a class for expanded clones, and some rows have none.

>TRBJ1-1|TRBD1|TRBV5-4|NA
CASSFDRVGNEAFF
TGTGCCAGCAGCTTCGACAGGGTGGGAAATGAAGCTTTCTTT
>TRBJ1-2|TRBD1|TRBV28|NA
CASSSTGAWNGYTF
TGTGCCAGCAGTTCGACAGGGGCTTGGAATGGCTACACCTTC
>TRBJ1-2|TRBD1|TRBV9|NA
CASSALTGGSVYGYTF
TGTGCCAGCAGCGCCCTGACAGGGGGGAGCGTCTATGGCTACACCTTC
>TRBJ2-2|TRBD1|TRBV5-1|NA
CASSLVPSRQGGPGELFF
TGCGCCAGCAGCTTGGTCCCCAGTAGACAGGGCGGCCCCGGGGAGCTGTTTTTT
>TRBJ1-6|NA|TRBV5-1|NA
CASSLQGGSPLHF
TGCGCCAGCAGCCTACAGGGCGGATCACCCCTCCACTTT
>TRBJ1-1|NA|TRBV20-1|many
CSARDSKAFF
TGCAGTGCTAGGGACAGCAAAGCTTTCTTT
>TRBJ2-5|NA|TRBV5-1|NA
CASSFDIQETQYF
TGCGCCAGCAGCTTCGACATCCAAGAGACCCAGTACTTC
>TRBJ1-4|TRBD1|TRBV2|NA
CASSEGDRGDEKLFF
TGTGCCAGCAGTGAAGGGGACAGGGGAGATGAAAAACTGTTTTTT
>TRBJ2-2|NA|TRBV7-3|few
CASSPRLGELFF
TGTGCCAGCAGCCCCCGGTTAGGGGAGCTGTTTTTT
>TRBJ1-2|NA|TRBV6-1|few
CASSERNYGYTF
TGTGCCAGCAGTGAGCGGAACTATGGCTACACCTTC
>TRBJ1-3|TRBD1|TRBV9|NA
CASSVVGGQNSGNTIYF
TGTGCCAGCAGCGTAGTAGGGGGACAGAACTCTGGAAACACCATATATTTT
>TRBJ2-5|TRBD1|TRBV7-3|NA
CASSIQGAGETQYF
TGTGCCAGCAGCATACAGGGGGCCGGGGAGACCCAGTACTTC
>TRBJ1-5|TRBD1|TRBV28|NA
CASSSTGGGQPQHF
TGTGCCAGCAGTTCAACAGGGGGAGGGCAGCCCCAGCATTTT
>TRBJ1-2|NA|TRBV5-1|NA
CASSSETYNYGYTF
TGCGCCAGCAGCTCCGAGACTTATAACTATGGCTACACCTTC
>TRBJ2-2|TRBD1|TRBV6-5|once
CASSYSTGEFAGELFF
TGTGCCAGCAGTTACTCGACAGGGGAATTTGCCGGGGAGCTGTTTTTT
>TRBJ2-1|NA|TRBV11-3|NA
CASSFTGDSYNEQFF
TGTGCCAGCAGCTTCACAGGCGACTCCTACAATGAGCAGTTCTTC
>TRBJ1-4|NA|TRBV4-1|NA
CASSPVALSGEKLFF
TGCGCCAGCAGCCCAGTGGCCCTTTCGGGGGAAAAACTGTTTTTT
>TRBJ2-2|TRBD2|TRBV4-1|few
CASSQAGGGGFAGELFF
TGCGCCAGCAGCCAGGCGGGTGGGGGGGGTTTCGCCGGGGAGCTGTTTTTT
>TRBJ1-5|NA|TRBV9|NA
CASSVVFGEGDSNQPQHF
TGTGCCAGCAGCGTAGTATTCGGTGAGGGGGATAGCAATCAGCCCCAGCATTTT
>TRBJ2-7|TRBD1|TRBV10-2|many
CASSRGQARLSYEQYF
TGCGCCAGCAGTCGGGGACAGGCAAGACTCTCCTACGAGCAGTACTTC
>TRBJ2-2|TRBD2|TRBV28|NA
CASRPSPGLAGFTGELFF
TGTGCCAGCAGACCATCGCCGGGACTAGCGGGCTTCACCGGGGAGCTGTTTTTT
>TRBJ1-2|NA|TRBV6-5|once
CASSYKGMRGYTF
TGTGCCAGCAGTTACAAGGGGATGCGCGGCTACACCTTC
>TRBJ2-7|TRBD1|TRBV27|NA
CASSLRTGPYEQYF
TGTGCCAGCAGTTTAAGGACAGGCCCCTACGAGCAGTACTTC
>TRBJ2-3|NA|TRBV20-1|NA
CSVQGTDTQYF
TGCAGCGTCCAGGGGACAGATACGCAGTATTTT
>TRBJ1-1|NA|TRBV9|few
CASSVGDTEAFF
TGTGCCAGCAGCGTGGGAGATACTGAAGCTTTCTTT
>TRBJ1-4|NA|TRBV15|few
CATSRVRIFNEKLFF
TGTGCCACCAGCAGAGTGCGGATTTTTAATGAAAAACTGTTTTTT
>TRBJ2-5|TRBD1|TRBV28|NA
CASSLPGGRGETQYF
TGTGCCAGCAGTTTGCCAGGGGGCAGGGGGGAGACCCAGTACTTC
>TRBJ2-3|TRBD1|TRBV7-9|NA
CASSKASGTGALDTQYF
TGTGCCAGCAGCAAAGCTTCCGGGACAGGGGCGTTAGATACGCAGTATTTT
>TRBJ1-1|NA|TRBV29-1|NA
CSVEYQGGKTEAFF
TGCAGCGTGGAATACCAGGGAGGGAAGACTGAAGCTTTCTTT
>TRBJ2-3|NA|TRBV7-9|NA
CASSQGESQYF
TGTGCCAGCAGTCAGGGTGAATCGCAGTATTTT
>TRBJ1-4|NA|TRBV7-2|few
CASSLNSGIYEKLFF
TGTGCCAGCAGCCTCAATTCAGGGATCTATGAAAAACTGTTTTTT
>TRBJ2-1|TRBD1|TRBV11-2|NA
CASSRTGGLYNEQFF
TGTGCCAGCAGTCGAACAGGGGGCCTATACAATGAGCAGTTCTTC
>TRBJ2-3|NA|TRBV24-1|NA
CATSDPRTAKDTQYF
TGTGCCACCAGTGACCCTCGGACAGCGAAAGATACGCAGTATTTT
>TRBJ1-3|NA|TRBV15|once
CATSRARATGNTIYF
TGTGCCACCAGCAGAGCCAGGGCGACGGGAAACACCATATATTTT
>TRBJ2-1|TRBD2|TRBV9|NA
CASSGIAGGYNEQFF
TGTGCCAGCAGCGGTATAGCGGGGGGGTACAATGAGCAGTTCTTC
>TRBJ2-5|TRBD2|TRBV10-3|NA
CATGLGLAEQETQYF
TGTGCCACTGGCCTCGGACTAGCGGAACAAGAGACCCAGTACTTC
>TRBJ1-1|NA|TRBV5-1|NA
CASSLDSLNTEAFF
TGCGCCAGCAGCTTAGACAGTCTGAACACTGAAGCTTTCTTT
>TRBJ1-1|NA|TRBV6-5|few
CASSYSPGDTEAFF
TGTGCCAGCAGTTACTCGCCAGGGGACACTGAAGCTTTCTTT
>TRBJ1-6|TRBD1|TRBV15|NA
CATSSRDRVYNSPLHF
TGTGCCACCAGCTCTCGGGACAGGGTCTATAATTCACCCCTCCACTTT
>TRBJ2-1|TRBD2|TRBV10-1|few
CASSEPGGNEQFF
TGCGCCAGCAGTGAGCCGGGGGGCAATGAGCAGTTCTTC
>TRBJ2-1|NA|TRBV7-2|NA
CASSLDTYNEQFF
TGTGCCAGCAGCTTAGACACCTACAATGAGCAGTTCTTC
>TRBJ2-3|NA|TRBV12-3/TRBV12-4|NA
CASSLGGFATQYF
TGTGCCAGCAGCCTTGGAGGCTTTGCTACGCAGTATTTT
>TRBJ2-1|NA|TRBV5-1|NA
CASSLAATSYNEQFF
TGCGCCAGCAGCTTGGCGGCGACATCCTACAATGAGCAGTTCTTC
>TRBJ1-2|TRBD1|TRBV5-4|once
CASSIGTGFNYGYTF
TGTGCCAGCAGCATTGGGACAGGGTTTAACTATGGCTACACCTTC
>TRBJ1-2|NA|TRBV28|NA
CASAQNYGYTF
TGTGCCAGCGCCCAGAACTATGGCTACACCTTC
>TRBJ2-2|TRBD1|TRBV29-1|NA
CSVGGTGPNTGELFF
TGCAGCGTCGGAGGGACAGGGCCGAACACCGGGGAGCTGTTTTTT
>TRBJ1-2|TRBD1|TRBV30|NA
CAWTRQGGDYGYTF
TGTGCCTGGACCAGACAGGGGGGGGACTATGGCTACACCTTC
>TRBJ1-2|NA|TRBV6-6|once
CASIQTGPNYGYTF
TGTGCCAGCATACAGACAGGCCCCAACTATGGCTACACCTTC
>TRBJ2-3|TRBD2|TRBV7-9|once
CASSFRGESTDTQYF
TGTGCCAGCAGCTTTCGGGGGGAGAGCACAGATACGCAGTATTTT
>TRBJ2-3|NA|TRBV24-1|NA
CATSDFNFDTDTQYF
TGTGCCACCAGTGATTTCAACTTCGACACAGATACGCAGTATTTT
>TRBJ1-5|NA|TRBV2|NA
CARQGQGGRAQHF
TGTGCCAGACAGGGACAAGGGGGTAGGGCCCAGCATTTT
>TRBJ2-5|NA|TRBV7-2|NA
CASSLNSWETQYF
TGTGCCAGCAGCTTAAATAGCTGGGAGACCCAGTACTTC